A selection of T cell receptor beta chains follows, all from one sample in a study of patients and donors after allogeneic stem cell transplantation. TCRdb reprocessed the RT-PCR reads via MiXCR and lists one record per CDR3 protein. Of tens of thousands of distinct CDR3 sequences in the sample, 6.8% were seen once. Sequencing was done on a sample of blood, either unsorted or a sorted T cell fraction (not recorded which). The receptor set was obtained from a human donor who was either an allogeneic HSCT recipient or a stem cell or donor lymphocyte infusion donor (not recorded which). It is not recorded whose cells these are; they may come from a transplant donor. Both conserved end residues are part of each CDR3. A D gene is named only where the DNA matches it firmly. Clone size, where shown, is once, few, many, or a class for clones that have expanded.

d_gene: -
abundance: -
j_gene: TRBJ2-3
v_gene: TRBV6-1
CDR3nt: TGTGCCAGCAGACCACGAGTGCTGGGGGGCTCCCAGAGTGATACGCAGTATTTT
CDR3aa: CASRPRVLGGSQSDTQYF

d_gene: -
abundance: many
j_gene: TRBJ1-2
v_gene: TRBV3-1
CDR3nt: TGTGCCAGCAGCCAAGGGACGGAATGGTATGGCTACACCTTC
CDR3aa: CASSQGTEWYGYTF

d_gene: -
abundance: many
j_gene: TRBJ1-1
v_gene: TRBV28
CDR3nt: TGTGCCAGCAGTTCACCGGGGACCCCAGCTTTCTTT
CDR3aa: CASSSPGTPAFF

d_gene: TRBD2
abundance: few
j_gene: TRBJ2-3
v_gene: TRBV30
CDR3nt: TGTGCCTGGAGTGGAGCGGGAGGGTGGATTGGAAAGCAGTATTTT
CDR3aa: CAWSGAGGWIGKQYF

d_gene: -
abundance: many
j_gene: TRBJ2-2
v_gene: TRBV3-1
CDR3nt: TGTGCCAGCAGCCCTAGGTCGAACACCGGGGAGCTGTTTTTT
CDR3aa: CASSPRSNTGELFF

d_gene: -
abundance: many
j_gene: TRBJ2-3
v_gene: TRBV10-3
CDR3nt: TGTGCCATCAGTAGGACTGGCGGCTCGGATACGCAGTATTTT
CDR3aa: CAISRTGGSDTQYF

d_gene: -
abundance: many
j_gene: TRBJ2-1
v_gene: TRBV10-3
CDR3nt: TGTGCCATCAGTGGGGGTAGTTCCTACAATGAGCAGTTCTTC
CDR3aa: CAISGGSSYNEQFF

d_gene: -
abundance: many
j_gene: TRBJ2-1
v_gene: TRBV11-2
CDR3nt: TGTGCCAGCAGCTTAATTGAGCAGTTCTTC
CDR3aa: CASSLIEQFF

d_gene: TRBD1
abundance: -
j_gene: TRBJ2-3
v_gene: TRBV7-9
CDR3nt: TGTGCCAGCAGCTCGGCACAGGGGGCAGATACGCAGTATTTT
CDR3aa: CASSSAQGADTQYF

d_gene: -
abundance: many
j_gene: TRBJ2-7
v_gene: TRBV2
CDR3nt: TGTGCCAGCAGACCCACACCTAGCGCGCAGTACTTC
CDR3aa: CASRPTPSAQYF

d_gene: -
abundance: many
j_gene: TRBJ2-5
v_gene: TRBV4-3
CDR3nt: TGCGCCAGCAGCCAAGATTTCGACTACCAAGAGACCCAGTACTTC
CDR3aa: CASSQDFDYQETQYF

d_gene: -
abundance: many
j_gene: TRBJ2-5
v_gene: TRBV5-1
CDR3nt: TGCGCCAGCAGCTTGACCCGCCAAGAGACCCAGTACTTC
CDR3aa: CASSLTRQETQYF

d_gene: -
abundance: few
j_gene: TRBJ2-4
v_gene: TRBV9
CDR3nt: TGTGCCAGCAGCCCAGATCCCCTGCCTAGCATTCAGTACTTC
CDR3aa: CASSPDPLPSIQYF

d_gene: TRBD2
abundance: few
j_gene: TRBJ2-2
v_gene: TRBV20-1
CDR3nt: TGCAGTGCTAGGAGATGGACTAGCGGAGGAGGGGAGCTGTTTTTT
CDR3aa: CSARRWTSGGGELFF

d_gene: -
abundance: many
j_gene: TRBJ2-7
v_gene: TRBV9
CDR3nt: TGTGCCAGCAGCCCCCTCGGGGCAGTCCAACCCTACGAGCAGTACTTC
CDR3aa: CASSPLGAVQPYEQYF

d_gene: TRBD1
abundance: -
j_gene: TRBJ2-2
v_gene: TRBV10-3
CDR3nt: TGTGCCATCAGGGACAGGGAGACTGTGGGCACCGGGGAGCTGTTTTTT
CDR3aa: CAIRDRETVGTGELFF

d_gene: -
abundance: few
j_gene: TRBJ2-1
v_gene: TRBV7-9
CDR3nt: TGTGCCAGCAGCTTAGTCGCGGGTGGGCAGTTCTTC
CDR3aa: CASSLVAGGQFF

d_gene: -
abundance: many
j_gene: TRBJ2-3
v_gene: TRBV14
CDR3nt: TGTGCCAGCAGCCAAGATCTCTGGGGGACGCAGTATTTT
CDR3aa: CASSQDLWGTQYF

d_gene: -
abundance: -
j_gene: TRBJ2-7
v_gene: TRBV29-1
CDR3nt: TGCAGCGTTGCCGGGACCGGGTGGGAGCAGTACTTC
CDR3aa: CSVAGTGWEQYF

d_gene: -
abundance: few
j_gene: TRBJ1-1
v_gene: TRBV6-2/TRBV6-3
CDR3nt: TGTGCCAGCAGTTACTCGTCCTACACTGAAGCTTTCTTT
CDR3aa: CASSYSSYTEAFF

d_gene: -
abundance: many
j_gene: TRBJ1-5
v_gene: TRBV7-2
CDR3nt: TGTGCCAGCAGCTTCACGGGGAATAGCAATCAGCCCCAGCATTTT
CDR3aa: CASSFTGNSNQPQHF

d_gene: TRBD1
abundance: -
j_gene: TRBJ2-7
v_gene: TRBV7-9
CDR3nt: TGTGCCAGAAGCCGCTCGGACAGGGACGACGAGCAGTACTTC
CDR3aa: CARSRSDRDDEQYF

d_gene: -
abundance: many
j_gene: TRBJ1-5
v_gene: TRBV28
CDR3nt: TGTGCCAGCAGTTTAGATGGAAGCAATCAGCCCCAGCATTTT
CDR3aa: CASSLDGSNQPQHF

d_gene: -
abundance: many
j_gene: TRBJ1-5
v_gene: TRBV12-3/TRBV12-4
CDR3nt: TGTGCCAGCAGTGGGTTTGGGGCAAGCAATCAGCCCCAGCATTTT
CDR3aa: CASSGFGASNQPQHF

d_gene: -
abundance: many
j_gene: TRBJ1-5
v_gene: TRBV15
CDR3nt: TGTGCCACCAGCCGAGGACACGGAGAGTATAGCAATCAGCCCCAGCATTTT
CDR3aa: CATSRGHGEYSNQPQHF

d_gene: -
abundance: medium-sized
j_gene: TRBJ1-1
v_gene: TRBV7-6
CDR3nt: TGTGCCAGCAGCTTACCCGCGAGTGGGTCGGGCACTGAAGCTTTCTTT
CDR3aa: CASSLPASGSGTEAFF

d_gene: -
abundance: many
j_gene: TRBJ1-6
v_gene: TRBV7-8
CDR3nt: TGTGCCAGCAGCTTGATAGACAGCCCATTAACCTATAATTCACCCCTCCACTTT
CDR3aa: CASSLIDSPLTYNSPLHF

d_gene: TRBD1
abundance: -
j_gene: TRBJ2-7
v_gene: TRBV20-1
CDR3nt: TGCAGTGCCATGGACAGGGGGAAGGGAACCTACGAGCAGTACTTC
CDR3aa: CSAMDRGKGTYEQYF

d_gene: TRBD1
abundance: -
j_gene: TRBJ2-7
v_gene: TRBV3-1
CDR3nt: TGTGCCAGCAGCCAAGGGACAGGGGGCATTTACGAGCAGTACTTC
CDR3aa: CASSQGTGGIYEQYF

d_gene: -
abundance: -
j_gene: TRBJ2-3
v_gene: TRBV24-1
CDR3nt: TGTGCCACCAGTGATTTAACAGGGTACACGCAGTATTTT
CDR3aa: CATSDLTGYTQYF

d_gene: -
abundance: many
j_gene: TRBJ2-2
v_gene: TRBV7-6
CDR3nt: TGTGCCAGCAGCTTAGTCTTTCTAAAGAACACCGGGGAGCTGTTTTTT
CDR3aa: CASSLVFLKNTGELFF

d_gene: -
abundance: -
j_gene: TRBJ2-2
v_gene: TRBV5-6
CDR3nt: TGTGCCAGCAGCTTGCCCCCGAACACCGGGGAGCTGTTTTTT
CDR3aa: CASSLPPNTGELFF

d_gene: -
abundance: once
j_gene: TRBJ2-2
v_gene: TRBV4-3
CDR3nt: TGCGCCAGCAGTGGACTGACTAACACCGGGGAGCTGTTTTTT
CDR3aa: CASSGLTNTGELFF

d_gene: -
abundance: -
j_gene: TRBJ2-7
v_gene: TRBV27
CDR3nt: TGTGCCAGCAGTTTTGGTGGGGTTGATTACGAGCAGTACTTC
CDR3aa: CASSFGGVDYEQYF

d_gene: TRBD1
abundance: -
j_gene: TRBJ1-5
v_gene: TRBV4-2
CDR3nt: TGTGCCAGCAGCCAGACAGGGGAGGGCAATCAGCCCCAGCATTTT
CDR3aa: CASSQTGEGNQPQHF

d_gene: TRBD2
abundance: few
j_gene: TRBJ2-7
v_gene: TRBV7-2
CDR3nt: TGTGCCAGCAGCCTCGGGACTAGCGGGAACGAGCAGTACTTC
CDR3aa: CASSLGTSGNEQYF

d_gene: TRBD1
abundance: few
j_gene: TRBJ2-7
v_gene: TRBV6-5
CDR3nt: TGTGCCAGCAGTTACTCGAGAGGACAGGGCTACGAGCAGTACTTC
CDR3aa: CASSYSRGQGYEQYF

d_gene: TRBD1
abundance: many
j_gene: TRBJ2-3
v_gene: TRBV20-1
CDR3nt: TGCAGTGATTCTAGGGGGCTGGATACGCAGTATTTT
CDR3aa: CSDSRGLDTQYF

d_gene: TRBD1
abundance: few
j_gene: TRBJ2-7
v_gene: TRBV20-1
CDR3nt: TGCAGTGCACCCTCGGGGACAGGGGGCGCCGAGCAGTACTTC
CDR3aa: CSAPSGTGGAEQYF

d_gene: -
abundance: many
j_gene: TRBJ2-2
v_gene: TRBV14
CDR3nt: TGTGCCAGCAGCCAACTAGGGTTAAGGGCCGGGGAGCTGTTTTTT
CDR3aa: CASSQLGLRAGELFF

d_gene: TRBD1
abundance: few
j_gene: TRBJ2-7
v_gene: TRBV6-2/TRBV6-3
CDR3nt: TGTGCCATCCAGCAGGGGGCGGGTAAGGAGCAGTACTTC
CDR3aa: CAIQQGAGKEQYF

d_gene: -
abundance: many
j_gene: TRBJ2-7
v_gene: TRBV27
CDR3nt: TGTGCCAGTCGACGTCTAGACAGGACCTACGAGCAGTACTTC
CDR3aa: CASRRLDRTYEQYF

d_gene: -
abundance: -
j_gene: TRBJ2-1
v_gene: TRBV7-8
CDR3nt: TGTGCCAGCAGCTTGGGGCTAGTTGCCGGTGATGAGCAGTTCTTC
CDR3aa: CASSLGLVAGDEQFF

d_gene: TRBD1
abundance: -
j_gene: TRBJ2-2
v_gene: TRBV6-5
CDR3nt: TGTGCCAGCAGTTCCGGGACAGGGGTTGGCACCGGGGAGCTGTTTTTT
CDR3aa: CASSSGTGVGTGELFF

d_gene: TRBD2
abundance: -
j_gene: TRBJ2-7
v_gene: TRBV6-1
CDR3nt: TGTGCCAGCCAAGCTCCACCGGGACTAGCGGGCCACGAGCAGTACTTC
CDR3aa: CASQAPPGLAGHEQYF

d_gene: TRBD1
abundance: many
j_gene: TRBJ1-2
v_gene: TRBV29-1
CDR3nt: TGCAGCGTAGAACCTCGGGACAGGGGCCTCTATGGCTACACCTTC
CDR3aa: CSVEPRDRGLYGYTF

d_gene: -
abundance: many
j_gene: TRBJ2-7
v_gene: TRBV12-3/TRBV12-4
CDR3nt: TGTGCCAGCAGTCAGGGAATTTACGAGCAGTACTTC
CDR3aa: CASSQGIYEQYF

d_gene: -
abundance: many
j_gene: TRBJ2-7
v_gene: TRBV5-1
CDR3nt: TGCGCCAGCAGCTTGGTTACAGGTGCCTACGAGCAGTACTTC
CDR3aa: CASSLVTGAYEQYF

d_gene: TRBD1
abundance: many
j_gene: TRBJ1-5
v_gene: TRBV25-1
CDR3nt: TGTGCCAGCAGTGAACCGAGGGGGACAGGGACGAATCAGCCCCAGCATTTT
CDR3aa: CASSEPRGTGTNQPQHF

d_gene: -
abundance: few
j_gene: TRBJ2-5
v_gene: TRBV7-9
CDR3nt: TGTGCCAGCAGCCTTGATGACAGCCTAGAGACCCAGTACTTC
CDR3aa: CASSLDDSLETQYF

d_gene: -
abundance: many
j_gene: TRBJ2-2
v_gene: TRBV27
CDR3nt: TGTGCCAGCAGCAGGGGCAAGGACACCGGGGAGCTGTTTTTT
CDR3aa: CASSRGKDTGELFF

d_gene: -
abundance: large
j_gene: TRBJ1-5
v_gene: TRBV10-3
CDR3nt: TGTGCCATCAGTGAGTCGTCAGGGGATCAGCCCCAGCATTTT
CDR3aa: CAISESSGDQPQHF

d_gene: -
abundance: -
j_gene: TRBJ2-7
v_gene: TRBV4-1
CDR3nt: TGCGCCAGCAGCCAAGCCCCACAATACGAGCAGTACTTC
CDR3aa: CASSQAPQYEQYF

d_gene: -
abundance: few
j_gene: TRBJ1-2
v_gene: TRBV7-9
CDR3nt: TGTGCCAGCAGCTTTAGACAGAACTATGGCTACACCTTC
CDR3aa: CASSFRQNYGYTF

d_gene: -
abundance: few
j_gene: TRBJ2-1
v_gene: TRBV12-5
CDR3nt: TGTGCTAGTGGTTTGGCACCGTGGTCTGAGCAGTTCTTC
CDR3aa: CASGLAPWSEQFF

d_gene: -
abundance: many
j_gene: TRBJ2-4
v_gene: TRBV29-1
CDR3nt: TGCAGCGTTGGAGGGGGGAACATTCAGTACTTC
CDR3aa: CSVGGGNIQYF

d_gene: -
abundance: many
j_gene: TRBJ1-2
v_gene: TRBV6-1
CDR3nt: TGTGCCAGCAGTGAGTGGAGGGTCAGTGGCTACACCTTC
CDR3aa: CASSEWRVSGYTF